This paragraph covers one T cell receptor (beta chain) sequence. The antigen remains unidentified. Here immunoSEQ multiplex PCR was the method, and the copy in TCRdb shows in-frame clones only, minus some. The sample includes tens of thousands of clones, around 94% seen only once; the top ten take 3% to 3.5%. This sample is part of a study of T cells after posttransplantation cyclophosphamide. This CDR3 has 15 amino acids. The germline V gene encodes CDR1 SNHLY and CDR2 FYNNEI. Deletions cut 2 bases from V and 4 bases from J, with 13 bases between. The related graft donor's blood sample was taken on the day of bone marrow donation. Overall study findings and caveats: Recipient CMV seropositivity and CMV reactivation strongly tracked TRB clonality. Skin or GI-infiltrating T cells shared few TRB sequences with blood.

The TCR was taken from a woman between 50 and 59 years old in good health and a related stem cell transplant donor. V usage is TRBV2 and J usage is TRBJ2-3; possibly TRBD2 for D (6 bases). Specimen: PBMCs. The CDR3 sequence is CASSELSGEADTQYF. The CDR3 coding sequence is TGTGCCAGCAGTGAATTAAGTGGGGAGGCAGATACGCAGTATTTT.